The 29 T cell receptor beta chains in this list originate from one sample, sequenced in a study of CD8 T cells in ankylosing spondylitis. TCRdb re-called the 5' RACE reads through MiXCR, storing one row per CDR3 protein. The table records around 150,000 distinct CDR3 sequences, about 17% of them present only once. Sequenced: blood, either unsorted or a sorted T cell fraction (not recorded which). The receptors come from a male donor with ankylosing spondylitis or in good health (not recorded which).

This clonotype was detected only a few times. The V call is TRBV11-2, the J call TRBJ2-3, with 8 bases identical to TRBD2. Germline values: CDR1 SGHAT, CDR2 FQNNGV. The CDR3 length is 18 residues. The ends lost 2 bases at V and 2 bases at J; junction bases unmatched: 12. Here the CDR3 DNA reads TGTGCCAGCAGCTTAAGACTTTTCTATAGCGGGATCACAGATACGCAGTATTTT. It translates to CASSLRLFYSGITDTQYF. The whole variable domain, filled in from reference TRBV11-2 and TRBJ2-3, reads EAGVAQSPRYKIIEKRQSVAFWCNPISGHATLYWYQQILGQGPKLLIQFQNNGVVDDSQLPKDRFSAERLKGVDSTLKIQPAKLEDSAVYLCASSLRLFYSGITDTQYFGPGTRLTVL.

This clonotype was recorded many times. This rearrangement joins TRBV12-3 or TRBV12-4 to TRBJ2-3; no reliable D call. V shed 5 bases and J shed 1 base, with 16 bases lying between them. The CDR3 loop spans 16 amino acids. In DNA, the CDR3 is TGTGCCAGCAGTCCCCGCTCGAAAGTCGGCACAGATACGCAGTATTTT. Translating gives CASSPRSKVGTDTQYF.

This clonotype was seen ten or more times. The DNA for the CDR3 is TGCAGCGTTCCCGGACAGGGGAACAATGAGCAGTTCTTC. This encodes CSVPGQGNNEQFF. V and J are TRBV29-1 and TRBJ2-1, with TRBD1 matching 9 bases. Germline V CDR1 and CDR2: SQVTM, ANQGSEA. The CDR3 runs to 13 residues. V lost 5 bases and J lost 5; bases outside the gene matches: 4.

This clonotype was counted ten times or more. This chain connects TRBV20-1 to TRBJ2-3; D unresolved. Germline V gene lookup returns CDR1 DFQATT and CDR2 SNEGSKA (reference sequence). This CDR3 is built from 13 residues. CDR3: CYTRSGSTDTQYF. The CDR3 nucleotides read TGCTACACACGCTCAGGAAGCACAGATACGCAGTATTTT.

This clonotype came up a few times. The DNA of the CDR3 is TGTGCCAGCAGCTTGTACGGCGGAACTCCCAATGAGCAGTTCTTC. Translated: CASSLYGGTPNEQFF. V is TRBV5-6 and J is TRBJ2-1; no clear D gene. Deletions cut 1 base from V and 6 bases from J, with 14 bases between. Germline values: CDR1 SGHDT, CDR2 YYEEEE. This CDR3 contains 15 residues.

This clonotype was counted a few times. J is TRBJ1-6 and V is TRBV27; D remains unclear. Germline loops: CDR1 MNHEY, CDR2 SMNVEV (reference sequence). This CDR3 is 16 amino acids long. Trimming left V 3 bases short and J 8 bases short, with 17 bases between. The DNA for the CDR3 is TGTGCCAGCAGTTTCCTCGGTCCCCTGCAGGATTCACCCCTCCACTTT. This gives the protein CASSFLGPLQDSPLHF.

Concerning this clonotype itself: One end of the junction is discordant with germline, which a read error may explain. The chain is built from TRBV30 and TRBJ2-7, with D maybe TRBD2 (6 bases). The germline CDR1 and CDR2 sequences are GTSNPN and SVGIG (reference sequence). The length of the CDR3 is 12 residues. CDR3 loop: CVWRDDSYEQYF. In DNA, the CDR3 is TGTGTCTGGCGGGACGACTCCTACGAGCAGTACTTC.

The J gene is TRBJ2-7, the V gene TRBV12-2; the table's D call, TRBD2, has no DNA check behind it. TRBV12-2 counts as a pseudogene. The CDR3 covers 16 residues. The CDR3 nucleotides read TGTGCAAGTCGCTTAATTGCTAGCGGGAGAATCTACGAGCAGTACTTC. Amino acid sequence: CASRLIASGRIYEQYF.

This clonotype has at least ten counts. The V call is TRBV5-1, the J call TRBJ1-6, with D possibly being TRBD1 (6 bases). Trimming left V 2 bases short and J 5 bases short, with 14 bases between. Per germline, CDR1 SGHRS and CDR2 YFSETQ. The CDR3 runs to 16 residues. The CDR3: CASSLRPTGDNSPLHF. The CDR3 DNA is TGCGCCAGCAGCTTACGACCGACAGGAGATAATTCACCCCTCCACTTT.

J is TRBJ2-3 and V is TRBV3-1; 15 bases agree with TRBD2. With 3 bases clipped from V and 4 bases from J, the junction kept 11 bases outside the gene matches. The CDR3 has 19 residues. In germline, CDR1 is LGHDT, CDR2 YNNKEL (reference sequence). In DNA form, the CDR3 reads TGTGCCAGCAGCCATCCGGGACTAGCGGGAGGTGGGTCCGCAGATACGCAGTATTTT. Protein product: CASSHPGLAGGGSADTQYF.

In its sample, this clonotype was seen many times. This chain connects TRBV6-5 to TRBJ1-2, with TRBD1 as a possible D gene (5 bases). The germline CDR1 and CDR2 sequences are MNHEY and SVGAGI. The CDR3 has 12 residues. V lost 5 bases and J 6 bases, leaving 10 bases between the germline ends. The CDR3 DNA reads TGTGCCAGCAGTACGACAGAGAATGGCTACACCTTC. Protein sequence: CASSTTENGYTF.

The genes are TRBV11-2 and TRBJ2-1; D gene ambiguous. The CDR3 is 13 amino acids. Germline lookup yields CDR1 SGHAT and CDR2 FQNNGV. With 2 bases removed from V and 6 bases from J, the gap between germline ends came to 8 bases. This CDR3 reads CASSLSRSNEQFF. The DNA of the CDR3 is TGTGCCAGCAGCTTATCCAGATCCAATGAGCAGTTCTTC.

This clonotype was picked up one time. This clone may be a read error of a much larger clone one base away. CDR3 residues: CSARLAGTARQFF. DNA for the CDR3: TGCAGTGCTAGACTAGCGGGGACCGCCCGGCAGTTCTTC. The chain carries TRBV20-1 and TRBJ2-1, with 9 bases identical to TRBD2. Germline-derived CDR1 and CDR2 are DFQATT and SNEGSKA (reference sequence). V was clipped by 2 bases and J by 12 bases; unmatched bases: 8. The CDR3 has 13 amino acids.

There are many counts of this clonotype. The genes are TRBV11-2 and TRBJ1-1; a possible D gene is TRBD1 (5 bases). The CDR3 covers 12 residues. Germline V gives CDR1 SGHAT, CDR2 FQNNGV. V gave up 1 base and J gave up 10 bases, with 10 bases separating them. CDR3 in DNA: TGTGCCAGCAGCTTAGGGGGCACAAGAGCTTTCTTT. Amino acid sequence: CASSLGGTRAFF.

The chain recombines TRBV27 with TRBJ1-5; D gene ambiguous. V was clipped by 4 bases and J by 0 bases, with 10 bases between them. The CDR3 totals 15 residues. Germline V gives CDR1 MNHEY, CDR2 SMNVEV (reference sequence). CDR3 sequence (DNA): TGTGCCAGCAGTTGGCGGAAAGATAGCAATCAGCCCCAGCATTTT. Residues: CASSWRKDSNQPQHF.

This clonotype was seen ten or more times. J is TRBJ1-4 and V is TRBV15; TRBD1 matches at 7 bases. The V segment lost 2 bases and the J segment 5 bases; nucleotides outside the gene matches: 11. In germline, CDR1 is LNHNV, CDR2 YYDKDF (reference sequence). The CDR3 covers 17 residues. CDR3 nucleotides: TGTGCCACCAGCAGAAAGACAGGGACGGGGGTGAATGAAAAACTGTTTTTT. Translated: CATSRKTGTGVNEKLFF.

This clonotype was detected ten times or more. V is TRBV12-3 or TRBV12-4 and J is TRBJ1-2; 7 bases align to TRBD1. The V gene end was trimmed by 4 bases and the J gene end by 10 bases; junction bases not matched to a gene: 9. The CDR3 totals 13 residues. As DNA, the CDR3 is TGTGCCAGCAGTTCCTCGACAGGGACGGACTACACCTTC. This gives the protein CASSSSTGTDYTF.

This clonotype has a count of ten or more. The chain recombines TRBV7-3 with TRBJ2-1, with 9 bases fitting TRBD2. The V gene's germline CDR1 is SGHTA and CDR2 FQGTGA. The trim removed 3 bases at V and 0 bases at J, leaving 3 bases unmatched. The CDR3 covers 16 residues. The CDR3 loop is CASSFATSGSYNEQFF. For the CDR3, the DNA is TGTGCCAGCAGCTTTGCGACTAGCGGCTCCTACAATGAGCAGTTCTTC.

The chain is built from TRBV7-2 and TRBJ1-6; maybe TRBD1 (5 bases). The CDR3 totals 15 residues. Trimming left V 5 bases short and J 9 bases short, with 17 bases between. Germline-derived CDR1 and CDR2 are SGHTA and FQGNSA. CDR3 DNA sequence: TGTGCCAGCAGCAGCGCAGGGAGTTCCACTTCACCCCTCCACTTT. Protein sequence: CASSSAGSSTSPLHF.

This clonotype was observed a handful of times. The CDR3 loop is CASSLVLGGAGRSDTQYF. CDR3 in DNA: TGTGCCAGCAGCTTAGTATTAGGGGGAGCCGGGAGGTCAGATACGCAGTATTTT. This rearrangement joins TRBV11-2 to TRBJ2-3, with a tentative D call TRBD2 (7 bases). V was clipped by 1 base and J by 4 bases, with 21 bases between them. This CDR3 comprises 18 residues. CDR1 is SGHAT and CDR2 is FQNNGV in the germline V gene.

This chain joins TRBV28 and TRBJ2-1, with TRBD2 matching 9 bases. Germline V gene lookup returns CDR1 MDHEN and CDR2 SYDVKM. This CDR3 is 22 amino acids long. V trimming: 4 bases; J trimming: 0 bases; junction bases outside the gene matches: 22. The CDR3 bases are TGTGCCAGCAGTTCCGGGCTAGCGGGGCAAATAAACCCCATTAGCTCCTACAATGAGCAGTTCTTC. This encodes CASSSGLAGQINPISSYNEQFF.

The table lists this clonotype with a few counts. This sequence joins TRBV6-2 or TRBV6-3 and TRBJ2-1, with TRBD2 matching 12 bases. V shed 10 bases and J 6 bases; nucleotides not matched to a gene: 10. Germline CDR1 reads MNHEY; CDR2 reads SVGEGT. The CDR3 has 15 residues. For the CDR3, the DNA is TGTGCCACCCTTGCCCCTAGCGGGAGGGCCAATGAGCAGTTCTTC. The encoded protein is CATLAPSGRANEQFF.

This clonotype came up many times. V usage is TRBV5-8 and J usage is TRBJ2-3, with a possible D match to TRBD2 (5 bases). The ends were cut back, 1 base at V and 1 base at J, with 13 bases in the middle. In germline, CDR1 is SGHTS, CDR2 YDEGEE. CDR3 size: 16 residues. The DNA of the CDR3 is TGTGCCAGCAGCTTGCAGACTAACATGGGCACAGATACGCAGTATTTT. Its protein product is CASSLQTNMGTDTQYF. Full variable domain (outside the CDR3, taken from reference TRBV5-8 and TRBJ2-3): EAGVTQSPTHLIKTRGQQATLRCSPISGHTSVYWYQQALGLGLQFLLWYDEGEERNRGNFPPRFSGRQFPNYSSELNVNALELEDSALYLCASSLQTNMGTDTQYFGPGTRLTVL.

This clonotype was recorded only once. The chain combines TRBV7-2 with TRBJ2-5; D is ambiguous. The V gene lost 1 base and the J gene lost 7 bases, with 13 bases spanning the gap. The germline CDR1 and CDR2 sequences are SGHTA and FQGNSA. The CDR3 is 14 amino acids. The CDR3 protein is CASSLVSAVGTQYF. The CDR3 DNA reads as TGTGCCAGCAGCTTAGTTTCCGCGGTCGGGACCCAGTACTTC.

The CDR3 nucleotides read TGCGCCAGCAGCTTGACCGGGACTAGCGGGAGATACGAGCAGTACTTC. Amino acid sequence: CASSLTGTSGRYEQYF. The rearrangement links TRBV5-1 to TRBJ2-7; TRBD2 agrees at 14 bases. The CDR3 is made up of 16 amino acids. Trimming at V came to 1 base and at J to 4 bases, leaving 4 bases not matched to a gene. Germline-derived CDR1 and CDR2 are SGHRS and YFSETQ.

This clonotype was counted between two and nine times. The J gene is TRBJ1-1, the V gene TRBV5-1, with 8 bases aligning to TRBD1. The CDR3 totals 15 residues. V trimming: 4 bases; J trimming: 1 base; junction bases outside the gene matches: 6. Germline CDR1 is SGHRS and CDR2 is YFSETQ. In nucleotides, the CDR3 is TGCGCCAGCAGCCCGCTGACAGGGGAGAACACTGAAGCTTTCTTT. Translation: CASSPLTGENTEAFF. The full variable domain, in which reference TRBV5-1 and TRBJ1-1 provide the parts outside the CDR3, is KAGVTQTPRYLIKTRGQQVTLSCSPISGHRSVSWYQQTPGQGLQFLFEYFSETQRNKGNFPGRFSGRQFSNSRSEMNVSTLELGDSALYLCASSPLTGENTEAFFGQGTRLTVV.

Comment on this clonotype: A read error may explain this, as a much larger clone is one base away. The rearrangement uses TRBV20-1 and TRBJ2-3, with TRBD1 matching over 8 bases. Trimming cost V 8 bases and J 1 base; bases outside gene matches: 14. CDR3 length: 16 amino acids. CDR1 is DFQATT and CDR2 is SNEGSKA in the germline V gene (reference sequence). CDR3 sequence (DNA): TGCAGTACTCCACCACTATCAGGGGGCCGCACAGATACGCAGTATTTT. Protein sequence: CSTPPLSGGRTDTQYF.

This clonotype came up a few times. In DNA form, the CDR3 reads TGCGCCAGCAGCCTGGGACTTTCGGAGACCCAGTACTTC. Translation gives CASSLGLSETQYF. This sequence joins TRBV5-1 and TRBJ2-5, with D maybe TRBD2 (6 bases). The CDR3 runs 13 residues. Per the germline V gene, CDR1 is SGHRS and CDR2 is YFSETQ. Trimming left V 4 bases short and J 5 bases short, with 12 bases between.

The rearrangement joins TRBV11-2 to TRBJ2-1, with TRBD2 matching over 7 bases. The CDR3 runs 14 residues. From germline, CDR1 is SGHAT and CDR2 FQNNGV. The J segment lost 7 bases and the V segment lost 6 bases, leaving 9 bases of the junction unmatched. CDR3 region: CASSLASGLNEQFF. The CDR3 nucleotides are TGTGCCAGCAGTCTGGCTAGCGGCCTTAATGAGCAGTTCTTC.